What follows are 18 T cell receptor beta chains derived from one specimen sequenced in a study of a mutant IDH1 vaccine in newly diagnosed glioma. Measured with immunoSEQ multiplex PCR; TCRdb has only the in-frame clones, and not every one. In the table there are some 30,000 clones, roughly 80% of which are singletons. These receptors lack a known antigen. The time point denotes: week 35, safety follow-up. Topical imiquimod was applied with each vaccine dose, which held 300 ug of mutant IDH1 20-mer peptide. This specimen was PBMCs, taken from a glioma patient whose treatment included an IDH1 peptide vaccine. Receptors originate from a woman aged 30 to 39 with glioma. Some clones in this sample may be carry-over from other donors' samples.

J is TRBJ2-2 and V is TRBV5-1, with 7 nucleotides matching TRBD1. Per the germline V gene, CDR1 is SGHRS and CDR2 is YFSETQ. V gave up 3 bases and J gave up 3 bases; unmatched junction bases: 2. The CDR3 consists of 14 residues. The chain's CDR3 is CASSSDRDTGELFF. CDR3 DNA sequence: TGCGCCAGCAGCTCCGACAGGGACACCGGGGAGCTGTTTTTT. The variable domain in full, completed from reference TRBV5-1 and TRBJ2-2, reads KAGVTQTPRYLIKTRGQQVTLSCSPISGHRSVSWYQQTPGQGLQFLFEYFSETQRNKGNFPGRFSGRQFSNSRSEMNVSTLELGDSALYLCASSSDRDTGELFFGEGSRLTVL.

J is TRBJ2-7 and V is TRBV5-1; maybe TRBD2 (6 bases). This CDR3 is built from 13 residues. Germline assignment: CDR1 SGHRS and CDR2 YFSETQ. The ends were cut back, 4 bases at V and 7 bases at J, with 15 bases in the middle. The CDR3 region is CASSGERAGEQYF. DNA for the CDR3: TGCGCCAGCAGCGGTGAGAGGGCGGGAGAGCAGTACTTC.

This rearrangement joins TRBV9 to TRBJ2-1; weak D call: TRBD2 (6 bases). Germline values: CDR1 SGDLS, CDR2 YYNGEE. The V end lost 3 bases, the J end lost 4 bases, and 17 bases lay between the germline ends. This CDR3 region has 16 residues. In DNA form, the CDR3 reads TGTGCCAGCAGCGGAAGGGGCGGGACGGGTTACAATGAGCAGTTCTTC. Its translation is CASSGRGGTGYNEQFF.

This chain connects TRBV27 to TRBJ1-2; TRBD1 is a possible D gene (5 bases). V was pared by 5 bases and J by 4 bases, with 14 bases between. The CDR3 contains 14 residues. The germline CDR1 and CDR2 sequences are MNHEY and SMNVEV (reference sequence). The CDR3: CASSQAGSAYGYTF. CDR3 nucleotides: TGTGCCAGCAGTCAGGCAGGGTCCGCCTATGGCTACACCTTC.

J is TRBJ2-2 and V is TRBV9, with 10 bases that match TRBD2. The germline V gene has CDR1 SGDLS and CDR2 YYNGEE. The J segment lost 4 bases and the V segment lost 4 bases, leaving 10 bases of the junction unmatched. The CDR3 sequence is 17 residues long. The chain's CDR3 is CASSTTSGRGGTGELFF. The CDR3 DNA reads as TGTGCCAGCAGCACGACTAGCGGGCGGGGGGGCACCGGGGAGCTGTTTTTT.

In DNA, the CDR3 is TGTGCCACCAGCCCCTCTAGCGGGAGGCGCACAGATACGCAGTATTTT. Translating it yields CATSPSSGRRTDTQYF. V is TRBV19 and J is TRBJ2-3; TRBD2 matches at 11 bases. The CDR3 has 16 residues. V was pared by 10 bases and J by 1 base, with 10 bases of the junction left unmatched. Germline lookup yields CDR1 LNHDA and CDR2 SQIVND (reference sequence).

This clone has only a few counts. The rearrangement links TRBV2 to TRBJ1-1; D might be TRBD1 (5 bases). This CDR3 has 14 residues. The ends were cut back, 6 bases at V and 1 base at J, with 12 bases in the middle. Looked up from germline, CDR1 is SNHLY and CDR2 is FYNNEI. CDR3: CASSTGTANTEAFF. CDR3 coding DNA: TGTGCCAGCAGCACCGGGACGGCGAACACTGAAGCTTTCTTT. The full variable domain, completed using reference TRBV2 and TRBJ1-1, is EPEVTQTPSHQVTQMGQEVILRCVPISNHLYFYWYRQILGQKVEFLVSFYNNEISEKSEIFDDQFSVERPDGSNFTLKIRSTKLEDSAMYFCASSTGTANTEAFFGQGTRLTVV.

This clone showed up just once. The rearrangement joins TRBV5-1 to TRBJ2-7, with D maybe TRBD1 (6 bases). V was trimmed by 1 base and J by 2 bases, leaving 13 bases between them. Germline values: CDR1 SGHRS, CDR2 YFSETQ. This CDR3 contains 15 residues. CDR3 protein: CASSLLSGATYEQYF. The CDR3 DNA follows: TGCGCCAGCAGCTTGTTGTCAGGGGCCACCTACGAGCAGTACTTC. Filled out from reference TRBV5-1 and TRBJ2-7, the complete variable domain reads KAGVTQTPRYLIKTRGQQVTLSCSPISGHRSVSWYQQTPGQGLQFLFEYFSETQRNKGNFPGRFSGRQFSNSRSEMNVSTLELGDSALYLCASSLLSGATYEQYFGPGTRLTVT.

This chain connects TRBV5-5 to TRBJ1-4, with D possibly matching TRBD1 (5 bases). V lost 2 bases and J lost 8, with 16 bases in between. The germline gives CDR1 SGHKS, CDR2 YYEKEE (reference sequence). The CDR3 sequence is 15 residues long. CDR3 sequence reads: CASSLSGRATEKLFF. The CDR3 DNA is TGTGCCAGCAGCTTATCGGGCAGGGCGACGGAAAAACTGTTTTTT.

This clone was counted only a few times. The rearrangement uses TRBV4-2 and TRBJ1-2; 7 bases agree with TRBD1. The length of the CDR3 is 14 residues. Germline V gives CDR1 LGHNA, CDR2 YNFKEQ. Trimming took 0 bases from V and 12 from J; bases not matched to a gene: 10. CDR3 sequence (DNA): TGTGCCAGCAGCCAAGATGGGGGGACAGATCGGGACACCTTC. Protein product: CASSQDGGTDRDTF.

The rearrangement uses TRBV2 and TRBJ1-5, with D hard to call. There are 11 residues in the CDR3. Germline CDR1 SNHLY, CDR2 FYNNEI. V shed 9 bases and J shed 7 bases, with 10 bases lying between them. The CDR3 loop is CASRSGQPQHF. CDR3 in DNA: TGTGCCAGTAGATCCGGGCAGCCCCAGCATTTT.

V gene TRBV27 combines with J gene TRBJ2-7, with 12 bases matching TRBD2. V lost 3 bases, J lost 2 bases, and 5 bases stayed unmatched. Germline V gene sequence: CDR1 MNHEY, CDR2 SMNVEV (reference sequence). This CDR3 is 16 amino acids long. Here the CDR3 DNA reads TGTGCCAGCAGTTTGAGACTAGCGGGAGCGGCCTACGAGCAGTACTTC. Amino acids: CASSLRLAGAAYEQYF.

The chain combines TRBV6-5 with TRBJ1-5; possible D gene TRBD1, 6 bases. The V and J ends lost 8 bases and 2 bases respectively, with 13 bases between them. Germline V gives CDR1 MNHEY, CDR2 SVGAGI. CDR3 length equals 14 residues. The CDR3 loop reads CASRGPGGNQPQHF. In DNA, the CDR3 is TGTGCCAGCCGTGGGCCAGGGGGCAATCAGCCCCAGCATTTT.

This chain connects TRBV11-3 to TRBJ2-7, with TRBD1 identical over 8 bases. Germline lookup yields CDR1 SGHNT and CDR2 YENEEA. This CDR3 region has 13 residues. Trimming cost V 3 bases and J 3 bases; bases outside gene matches: 1. This chain's CDR3 is CASSFGTGYEQYF. Written as DNA, the CDR3 is TGTGCCAGCAGCTTTGGGACAGGCTACGAGCAGTACTTC.

V gene TRBV4-1 combines with J gene TRBJ1-6, with 7 bases aligning to TRBD1. The CDR3 length is 22 residues. J lost 2 bases, V lost 1 base, and 20 bases had no gene match. Germline CDR1 reads MGHRA; CDR2 reads YSYEKL. CDR3 bases: TGCGCCAGCAGCCAAGGCCCATTCTTAGACAGGGTAGTAGAAGCCTATAATTCACCCCTCCACTTT. This gives the protein CASSQGPFLDRVVEAYNSPLHF.

This chain uses TRBV18 with TRBJ2-7, with 7 nucleotides matching TRBD1. The CDR3 totals 15 residues. CDR1 and CDR2 (germline): KGHSH, LQKENI. Trimming at V came to 2 bases and at J to 4 bases, leaving 8 bases not matched to a gene. CDR3 region: CASSPEPGQQYEQYF. CDR3 coding DNA: TGTGCCAGCTCACCAGAGCCGGGACAGCAATACGAGCAGTACTTC.

The chain carries TRBV5-5 and TRBJ2-5; 12 bases match TRBD1. This CDR3 spans 16 amino acids. After removal of 3 bases from V and 2 bases from J, the junction contained 5 bases not matched to a gene. From germline, CDR1 is SGHKS and CDR2 YYEKEE (reference sequence). The CDR3 spells CASSSGGQGAQETQYF. In nucleotides, the CDR3 is TGTGCCAGCAGCTCGGGGGGACAGGGGGCACAAGAGACCCAGTACTTC.

This clone was recorded only once. The genes are TRBV7-2 and TRBJ2-7, with 7 bases fitting TRBD2. With V trimmed by 5 bases and J by 4 bases, 11 bases remained unmatched. The CDR3 loop spans 15 amino acids. Germline loops: CDR1 SGHTA, CDR2 FQGNSA. Written as DNA, the CDR3 is TGTGCCAGCAGCCCAGGACTAGGGTGGAATTACGAGCAGTACTTC. This sequence encodes CASSPGLGWNYEQYF.